This T cell receptor beta chain was sequenced in a study of blood T cell repertoires in COVID-19. Study as a whole: Collection of acute and convalescent COVID-19 samples took place in the United States, Italy and Spain. Nucleic acid was either cDNA or gDNA, and it came from T cells, B-cell-depleted T cells, or PBMCs.

Trimming removed 3 bases at V and 7 bases at J, with 8 bases between. This CDR3 spans 11 amino acids. Germline lookup yields CDR1 DFQATT and CDR2 SNEGSKA (reference sequence). Original methodology: Estimated nucleated cell counts came from reference gene primer amplification. Profiled with immunoSEQ multiplex PCR; TCRdb holds only in-frame clones, not every one. V, J and clone size are taken as reported in that table, and D and trimming were inferred from the DNA itself. The repertoire holds 650,000 to 800,000 clones, around 89% seen once, with around 0.3% in the top ten. V gene TRBV20-1 combines with J gene TRBJ2-3; D possibly corresponds to TRBD2 (5 bases). This receptor was identified in a young woman with acute or convalescent COVID-19. Sequencing used peripheral blood. CDR3 amino acids: CSARDGNTQYF. The CDR3 coding sequence is TGCAGTGCTAGGGACGGGAATACGCAGTATTTT.